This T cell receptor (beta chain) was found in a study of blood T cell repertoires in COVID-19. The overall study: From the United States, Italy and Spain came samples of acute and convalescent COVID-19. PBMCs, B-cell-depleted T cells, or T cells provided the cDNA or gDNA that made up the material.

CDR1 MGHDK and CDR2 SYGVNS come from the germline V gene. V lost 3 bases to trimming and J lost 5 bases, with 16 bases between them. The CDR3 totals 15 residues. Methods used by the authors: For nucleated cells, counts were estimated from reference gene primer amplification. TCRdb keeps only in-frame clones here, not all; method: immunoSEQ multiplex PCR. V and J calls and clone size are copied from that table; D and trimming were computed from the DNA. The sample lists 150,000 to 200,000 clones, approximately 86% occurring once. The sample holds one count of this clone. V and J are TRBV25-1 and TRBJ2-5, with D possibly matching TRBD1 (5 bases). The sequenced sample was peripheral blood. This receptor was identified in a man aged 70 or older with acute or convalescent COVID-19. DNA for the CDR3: TGTGCCAGCAGTGACGATCAACAGGTTAAGGAGACCCAGTACTTC. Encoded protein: CASSDDQQVKETQYF. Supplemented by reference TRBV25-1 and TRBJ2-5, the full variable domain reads EADIYQTPRYLVIGTGKKITLECSQTMGHDKMYWYQQDPGMELHLIHYSYGVNSTEKGDLSSESTVSRIRTEHFPLTLESARPSHTSQYLCASSDDQQVKETQYFGPGTRLLVL.